This T cell receptor (beta chain) emerged from a study of T cell repertoires in cytomegalovirus infection. For the study at large: Signatures in public TCR beta sequences pointed to both CMV infection and matching HLA type.

Overall study findings and caveats: In two of eight donors, the top clonotype was HLA-C-restricted CMV-specific. Frequencies of public TCR beta families were cumulated, and this identified carriers of CMV plus the relevant HLA.

MiXCR was run by TCRdb on the reads, yielding one entry per CDR3 protein. The sample includes around 180,000 distinct CDR3 sequences, roughly a fifth of them seen just once. The CDR3 spans 14 residues. Looked up from germline, CDR1 is SGHVS and CDR2 is FNYEAQ. Trimming pared 5 bases from V and 2 bases from J, leaving 13 bases between. There are many counts of this clonotype. Its antigen is not known. The sequence derives from a human donor in good health (CMV status not recorded). Some clones in this sample may be carry-over from other donors' samples. Material: PBMCs. The chain combines TRBV7-6 with TRBJ2-7, with D tentatively TRBD1 or TRBD2 (5 bases each). The CDR3: CASSPGAGPYEQYF. CDR3 bases: TGTGCCAGCAGCCCCGGGGCCGGGCCCTACGAGCAGTACTTC.